This T cell receptor beta chain came from a study of CD8+CD57+ T cells in acquired aplastic anemia. Patients sequenced had flow cytometry evidence of CD8+CD57+ cell expansion. In all patients, the disease was severe acquired aplastic anemia. CDR3 length: 16 amino acids. The V gene lost 4 bases and the J gene lost 2 bases, with 18 bases spanning the gap. From germline, CDR1 is LNHNV and CDR2 YYDKDF (reference sequence). Study-wide findings and caveats: Researchers report that around 29 CD8+ CDR3 sequences appeared in both patients and controls.

This clonotype was detected only a few times. Its antigen remains unidentified. TCR beta VDJ and CDR3 profiling used genomic DNA as template. TCRdb analysed the reads with MiXCR anew, one entry per CDR3 protein. This sample yields about 240,000 distinct CDR3 sequences, of which about 44% are seen a single time; 7.8% belongs to the top ten. The chain couples TRBV15 to TRBJ2-7; a weak D match, TRBD2 (7 bases). Sequencing used sorted CD4+, CD8+, or CD8+CD57+ T cells (not recorded which) from PBMCs. This clonotype was obtained from a human donor with aplastic anemia. The DNA for the CDR3 is TGTGCCACCAGCACCGGGGGCGGGGGCTCCACCTACGAGCAGTACTTC. Translation gives CATSTGGGGSTYEQYF. The whole variable domain, filled in from reference TRBV15 and TRBJ2-7, reads DAMVIQNPRYQVTQFGKPVTLSCSQTLNHNVMYWYQQKSSQAPKLLFHYYDKDFNNEADTPDNFQSRRPNTSFCFLDIRSPGLGDTAMYLCATSTGGGGSTYEQYFGPGTRLTVT.